The rows below give T cell receptor beta chains drawn from one sample of a study of OX40 agonist ivuxolimab in advanced cancers. Repertoires were generated with immunoSEQ multiplex PCR, while TCRdb's copy carries only in-frame clones and drops some. The table has about 150,000 clones, just over 90% seen once. The sample was CD4+ or CD8+ T cells sorted from blood, taken in a trial of the OX40 agonist ivuxolimab. Every receptor here comes from an adult with an advanced solid tumor such as melanoma, head and neck, liver or kidney cancer. Each CDR3 is given without its conserved first and last residue. A D gene is named only where the DNA matches it firmly.

TRBD1	TRBV5-4	TRBJ1-3	ASSSGGAGNTIY
TRBD1	TRBV5-6	TRBJ2-5	ASSLVGTGRETQY
NA	TRBV6-4	TRBJ2-3	ASSDSAASTDTQY
NA	TRBV6-6	TRBJ2-7	ASSYSGLDAYEQY
NA	TRBV4-3	TRBJ2-5	ASSQGTRETQY
TRBD1	TRBV5-1	TRBJ1-4	ASSPGQGLANEKLF
NA	TRBV19	TRBJ1-1	ASIRSFTGSGTEAF
NA	TRBV5-4	TRBJ2-1	ASSSGGRGYNEQF
TRBD1	TRBV7-2	TRBJ2-1	ASSKRQGVYNEQF
TRBD2	TRBV7-9	TRBJ2-7	ASSPTWGLAMSSYEQY
NA	TRBV5-1	TRBJ2-5	ASSLEGRRETQY
NA	TRBV7-8	TRBJ2-3	ASSLEGQTLAPRTDTQY
NA	TRBV10-3	TRBJ2-7	AISASSQGSASEQY
NA	TRBV10-3	TRBJ1-2	AIRGRNDYGYT
NA	TRBV9	TRBJ1-2	ASSLPWPGYT
NA	TRBV7-3	TRBJ2-7	ASSLGTIPYEQY
NA	TRBV6-1	TRBJ1-5	ASSEPSVNQPQH
NA	TRBV29-1	TRBJ2-7	SVEGSGPGEQY
NA	TRBV9	TRBJ1-2	ASSVAEGPLGGYT
NA	TRBV10-3	TRBJ2-1	AISPTVSSYNEQF
TRBD1	TRBV7-9	TRBJ1-2	ASSPRDRGPLNYGYT
TRBD2	TRBV6-5	TRBJ2-1	ASSISGSYNEQF
NA	TRBV7-8	TRBJ2-7	ASSPRNSAEEQY
NA	TRBV19	TRBJ2-7	ASSNRRNSYEQY
NA	TRBV18	TRBJ2-7	ASSPALLTYEQY
TRBD1	TRBV2	TRBJ2-7	ASRPTRTGYEQY
TRBD1	TRBV7-8	TRBJ1-4	ASSLGTGTNEKLF
NA	TRBV9	TRBJ2-1	ASSVTLRGNEQF
NA	TRBV11-2	TRBJ2-1	ASSLAVYPRVNEQF
TRBD1	TRBV7-9	TRBJ2-1	ASSFWTGGTDEQF
NA	TRBV11-2	TRBJ2-7	ASSPHVEFDEQY
TRBD1	TRBV7-3	TRBJ1-2	ASIPPGTAYGYT
NA	TRBV5-1	TRBJ2-3	ASSPRTKDTQY
TRBD2	TRBV5-1	TRBJ2-1	ASSSGLAGAEQF
TRBD1	TRBV5-1	TRBJ1-4	ASSSTGVTNEKLF
TRBD1	TRBV6-4	TRBJ1-1	ASRNRTGPNTEAF